Listed here are 19 T cell receptor beta chains from one sample, sequenced in a study of blood T cell repertoires in COVID-19. The table came from immunoSEQ multiplex PCR; TCRdb's copy has only in-frame clones and leaves some out. The sample yields about 150,000 clones, about 85% seen once. The specimen sequenced was peripheral blood. These receptors were obtained from a man of 80 years or more with COVID-19, enrolled during active disease.

This sequence joins TRBV12-3 or TRBV12-4 and TRBJ1-2; possibly TRBD1 for D (5 bases). The CDR3 is 12 residues long. V lost 6 bases and J lost 1, with 6 bases in between. The CDR3 is CASRQGNYGYTF. In nucleotides, the CDR3 is TGTGCCAGCAGGCAGGGTAACTATGGCTACACCTTC.

This clone has a handful of counts. The rearrangement joins TRBV2 to TRBJ2-7; 7 nucleotides match TRBD1. V lost 10 bases, J lost 7 bases, and 16 bases stayed unmatched. The CDR3 length is 14 residues. Germline lookup yields CDR1 SNHLY and CDR2 FYNNEI. The CDR3 nucleotides read TGTGCCACCGCCCAAGACAGGGTTCGGAGGGAGCAGTACTTC. Translated: CATAQDRVRREQYF.

The gene calls are TRBV6-6 and TRBJ1-1; unclear D gene. Germline V CDR1 and CDR2: MNHNY, SVGAGI (reference sequence). Between the trimmed V and J ends, which lost 8 bases and 2 bases, there was a span of 9 bases. The CDR3 has 12 residues. The CDR3 loop reads CASARDNTEAFF. The CDR3 bases are TGTGCCAGCGCGAGGGATAACACTGAAGCTTTCTTT.

Of note for this clone: Within the sample, other DNA sequences also encode this same CDR3. The chain couples TRBV5-1 to TRBJ2-5; TRBD2 agrees at 10 bases. V lost 0 bases to trimming and J lost 2 bases; unmatched junction nucleotides: 4. The CDR3 sequence is 16 residues long. Germline V CDR1 and CDR2: SGHRS, YFSETQ. DNA for the CDR3: TGCGCCAGCAGCTTGGGATTAGCGGGGGGTCAAGAGACCCAGTACTTC. Amino acid sequence: CASSLGLAGGQETQYF.

This rearrangement joins TRBV2 to TRBJ1-2; D is possibly TRBD1 (5 bases). Trimming removed 1 base from V and 3 bases from J, with 15 bases in between. The CDR3 is 16 amino acids. Looked up from germline, CDR1 is SNHLY and CDR2 is FYNNEI. In DNA form, the CDR3 reads TGTGCCAGCAGTGAAGGGCCCTTCAGGGTCGACTATGGCTACACCTTC. Residues: CASSEGPFRVDYGYTF.

V and J are TRBV5-4 and TRBJ2-7; 7 bases map to TRBD1. The CDR3 runs 14 residues. In germline, CDR1 is SGHNT, CDR2 YYREEE (reference sequence). V lost 4 bases to trimming and J lost 6 bases; unmatched junction nucleotides: 10. The CDR3 bases are TGTGCCAGCAGCAACCGGGACAGCAGCGGCGAGCAGTACTTC. Protein product: CASSNRDSSGEQYF.

The V gene is TRBV6-5, the J gene TRBJ1-1; no reliable D call. CDR3 length: 14 residues. V gave up 7 bases and J gave up 1 base, with 13 bases separating them. Germline assignment: CDR1 MNHEY and CDR2 SVGAGI. CDR3 sequence: CASTSIRRNTEAFF. CDR3 nucleotide sequence: TGTGCCAGCACTAGTATACGACGGAACACTGAAGCTTTCTTT.

This chain connects TRBV9 to TRBJ1-2, with a tentative D call TRBD1 (6 bases). CDR3 length: 14 residues. Germline V gives CDR1 SGDLS, CDR2 YYNGEE. Between the trimmed V and J ends, which lost 0 bases and 4 bases, there was a span of 10 bases. DNA for the CDR3: TGTGCCAGCAGCGTAGACTCAGGGGCCTATGGCTACACCTTC. Its translation: CASSVDSGAYGYTF. Full variable domain (missing parts from reference TRBV9 and TRBJ1-2): DSGVTQTPKHLITATGQRVTLRCSPRSGDLSVYWYQQSLDQGLQFLIQYYNGEERAKGNILERFSAQQFPDLHSELNLSSLELGDSALYFCASSVDSGAYGYTFGSGTRLTVV.

The chain combines TRBV29-1 with TRBJ1-2; no definite D call. CDR3 length: 12 residues. Germline V gene data show CDR1 as SQVTM and CDR2 as ANQGSEA. The V and J ends lost 4 bases and 8 bases respectively, with 14 bases between them. The CDR3 DNA follows: TGCAGCGTTGTAGGTTTTGCGGGGGGCTACACCTTC. Its translation is CSVVGFAGGYTF.

The genes are TRBV9 and TRBJ1-6; the D is unclear. Germline V gene lookup returns CDR1 SGDLS and CDR2 YYNGEE. V was clipped by 2 bases and J by 0 bases, with 12 bases between them. The CDR3 spans 17 residues. CDR3 loop: CASSVSGDNSYNSPLHF. Here the CDR3 DNA reads TGTGCCAGCAGCGTTAGCGGCGACAACTCCTATAATTCACCCCTCCACTTT.

The genes are TRBV28 and TRBJ2-7; 7 nucleotides line up with TRBD2. V shed 5 bases and J 2 bases; nucleotides not matched to a gene: 9. CDR1 MDHEN and CDR2 SYDVKM come from the germline V gene. This CDR3 region has 15 residues. The CDR3 region is CASSTGRGSTYEQYF. The DNA of the CDR3 is TGTGCCAGCAGTACGGGGCGGGGGAGTACCTACGAGCAGTACTTC.

The rearrangement joins TRBV7-6 to TRBJ2-2, with a weak D call TRBD1 (5 bases). Germline CDR1 SGHVS, CDR2 FNYEAQ. The V and J ends lost 1 base and 1 base respectively, with 7 bases between them. The CDR3 sequence is 15 residues long. The CDR3 DNA is TGTGCCAGCAGCTTAGGGGGCCTGAACACCGGGGAGCTGTTTTTT. Protein sequence: CASSLGGLNTGELFF. Variable domain in full (rest from reference TRBV7-6 and TRBJ2-2): GAGVSQSPRYKVTKRGQDVALRCDPISGHVSLYWYRQALGQGPEFLTYFNYEAQQDKSGLPNDRFSAERPEGSISTLTIQRTEQRDSAMYRCASSLGGLNTGELFFGEGSRLTVL.

The rearrangement links TRBV18 to TRBJ1-5, with a possible D match to TRBD1 (6 bases). The germline gives CDR1 KGHSH, CDR2 LQKENI. Trimming left V 7 bases short and J 7 bases short, with 14 bases between. The CDR3 is 13 residues long. CDR3 in amino acids: CASLTGPGQPQHF. Here the CDR3 DNA reads TGTGCCAGCTTAACAGGGCCCGGGCAGCCCCAGCATTTT.

The J gene is TRBJ1-1, the V gene TRBV24-1; TRBD1 aligns across 9 bases. Germline CDR1 KGHDR, CDR2 SFDVKD. The J segment lost 2 bases and the V segment lost 7 bases, leaving 10 bases of the junction unmatched. The CDR3 totals 16 residues. The CDR3 loop reads CATSAGTGRANTEAFF. DNA for the CDR3: TGTGCCACCAGCGCCGGGACAGGGAGGGCAAACACTGAAGCTTTCTTT.

The chain links TRBV3-1 (or the pseudogene TRBV3-2) to TRBJ2-2; D is possibly TRBD1 (6 bases). This CDR3 spans 15 amino acids. V dropped 1 base and J dropped 5 bases, with 11 bases sitting between them. CDR1 LGHDT and CDR2 YNNKEL come from the germline V gene (reference sequence). The DNA of the CDR3 is TGTGCCAGCAGCCAAGCCCAGGGGTTTACCGGGGAGCTGTTTTTT. Encoded protein: CASSQAQGFTGELFF.

This clone appeared a single time. The chain recombines TRBV11-1 with TRBJ2-1; 15 bases match TRBD2. The trim removed 5 bases at V and 8 bases at J, leaving 7 bases unmatched. From germline, CDR1 is SGHAT and CDR2 FQDESV (reference sequence). The CDR3 extends over 16 amino acids. CDR3 DNA sequence: TGTGCCAGCAGCCTACGGACTAGCGGGGGGGAACATGAGCAGTTCTTC. Its protein is CASSLRTSGGEHEQFF.

The chain combines TRBV6-6 with TRBJ2-2; TRBD1 might be the D (6 bases). The CDR3 is 14 residues long. V was trimmed by 7 bases and J by 0 bases, leaving 9 bases between them. Per the germline V gene, CDR1 is MNHNY and CDR2 is SVGAGI (reference sequence). CDR3 bases: TGTGCCAGCACACGACAGGCGAACACCGGGGAGCTGTTTTTT. Translation gives CASTRQANTGELFF.

The rearrangement links TRBV24-1 to TRBJ1-1; D may be TRBD1 (5 bases). Germline CDR1 reads KGHDR; CDR2 reads SFDVKD. Deletions cut 4 bases from V and 5 bases from J, with 19 bases between. This CDR3 contains 16 residues. Here the CDR3 reads CATSERPGKGRTEAFF. CDR3 coding DNA: TGTGCCACCAGTGAACGTCCAGGGAAGGGGAGGACTGAAGCTTTCTTT.

The chain uses TRBV5-6 and TRBJ1-5, with 10 bases identical to TRBD1. Per germline, CDR1 SGHDT and CDR2 YYEEEE. V shed 4 bases and J 7 bases; nucleotides not matched to a gene: 5. This CDR3 has 14 residues. The CDR3 sequence: CASSLGTGEQPQHF. The CDR3 coding sequence is TGTGCCAGCAGCCTTGGGACAGGGGAGCAGCCCCAGCATTTT.